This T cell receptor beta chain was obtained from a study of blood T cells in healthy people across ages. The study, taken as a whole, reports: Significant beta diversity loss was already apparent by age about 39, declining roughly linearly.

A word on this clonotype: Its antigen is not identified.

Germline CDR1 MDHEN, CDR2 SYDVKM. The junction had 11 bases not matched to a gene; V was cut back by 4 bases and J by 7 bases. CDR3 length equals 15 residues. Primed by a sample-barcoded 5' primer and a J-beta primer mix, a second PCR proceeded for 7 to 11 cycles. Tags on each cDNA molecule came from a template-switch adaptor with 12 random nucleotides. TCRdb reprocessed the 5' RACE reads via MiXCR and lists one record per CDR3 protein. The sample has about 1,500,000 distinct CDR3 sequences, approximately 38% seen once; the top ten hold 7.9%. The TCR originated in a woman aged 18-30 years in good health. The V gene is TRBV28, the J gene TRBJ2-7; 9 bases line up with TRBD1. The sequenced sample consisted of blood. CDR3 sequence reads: CASSSGTGPYNEQYF. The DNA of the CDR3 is TGTGCCAGCAGTTCCGGGACAGGGCCCTACAATGAGCAGTACTTC. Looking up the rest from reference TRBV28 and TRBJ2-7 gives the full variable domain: DVKVTQSSRYLVKRTGEKVFLECVQDMDHENMFWYRQDPGLGLRLIYFSYDVKMKEKGDIPEGYSVSREKKERFSLILESASTNQTSMYLCASSSGTGPYNEQYFGPGTRLTVT.